Each of the 11 T cell receptor beta chains below was sequenced from the same sample in a study of cytomegalovirus exposure and HLA in healthy donors. 60 Vbeta and 13 Jbeta primers were used in PCR. The table came from immunoSEQ multiplex PCR; TCRdb's copy has only in-frame clones and leaves some out. The table lists fewer than 200,000 clones, more than 75% of them singletons. Source material: PBMCs. The receptors come from a woman under 40 in good health and CMV-seropositive.

The gene calls are TRBV6-5 and TRBJ2-2; a possible D gene is TRBD1 (7 bases). Trimming removed 0 bases from V and 5 bases from J, with 13 bases in between. CDR1 and CDR2 from the germline V gene are MNHEY and SVGAGI. The CDR3 totals 16 residues. The CDR3 bases are TGTGCCAGCAGTTACTCTCAGGGGGGCCGAACCGGGGAGCTGTTTTTT. Translation gives CASSYSQGGRTGELFF.

This rearrangement joins TRBV6-1 to TRBJ1-5; a possible D gene is TRBD1 (5 bases). This CDR3 is built from 15 residues. The V end lost 6 bases, the J end lost 6 bases, and 18 bases lay between the germline ends. Germline V gene sequence: CDR1 MNHNS, CDR2 SASEGT. CDR3 sequence (DNA): TGTGCCAGCAGGGGAGGACAAGGGCACAGTCAGCCCCAGCATTTT. This translates into CASRGGQGHSQPQHF.

The CDR3, as DNA: TGTGCCAGCAGCCCCCGGACTAGGATCTACAATGAGCAGTTCTTC. This sequence encodes CASSPRTRIYNEQFF. The chain couples TRBV9 to TRBJ2-1, with 7 bases aligning to TRBD2. The length of the CDR3 is 15 residues. The V gene end was trimmed by 4 bases and the J gene end by 3 bases; junction bases not matched to a gene: 7. Germline CDR1 SGDLS, CDR2 YYNGEE. Variable domain in full (rest from reference TRBV9 and TRBJ2-1): DSGVTQTPKHLITATGQRVTLRCSPRSGDLSVYWYQQSLDQGLQFLIQYYNGEERAKGNILERFSAQQFPDLHSELNLSSLELGDSALYFCASSPRTRIYNEQFFGPGTRLTVL.

This chain joins TRBV10-3 and TRBJ1-1, with 10 bases identical to TRBD1. Germline CDR1 ENHRY, CDR2 SYGVKD. With 9 bases clipped from V and 3 bases from J, the junction kept 7 bases outside the gene matches. CDR3 size: 14 residues. The CDR3 protein is CAISGQGDDTEAFF. In DNA form, the CDR3 reads TGTGCCATTTCCGGACAGGGGGACGACACTGAAGCTTTCTTT.

This clone has more than one count but fewer than ten. The chain employs TRBV28 and TRBJ1-5; no clear D gene. The V gene's germline CDR1 is MDHEN and CDR2 SYDVKM. The ends were cut back, 5 bases at V and 7 bases at J, with 18 bases in the middle. The CDR3 totals 15 residues. The CDR3 spells CASSTPRRIEQPQHF. CDR3 nucleotide sequence: TGTGCCAGCAGTACCCCTCGCCGAATAGAGCAGCCCCAGCATTTT.

V and J are TRBV28 and TRBJ2-5, with 10 bases aligning to TRBD2. The CDR3 is 14 residues long. Unmatched junction bases numbered 2, after V lost 6 bases and J lost 1 base. The germline gives CDR1 MDHEN, CDR2 SYDVKM. The CDR3 DNA reads TGTGCCAGCAGGTCTAGCGGGAGCCAAGAGACCCAGTACTTC. Its protein is CASRSSGSQETQYF.

V gene TRBV28 combines with J gene TRBJ1-5, with 11 bases fitting TRBD1. This CDR3 region has 15 residues. J was trimmed by 2 bases and V by 3 bases; bases with no gene match: 0. Per germline, CDR1 MDHEN and CDR2 SYDVKM. CDR3 in amino acids: CASSLGQGGNQPQHF. In DNA form, the CDR3 reads TGTGCCAGCAGTTTGGGACAGGGGGGCAATCAGCCCCAGCATTTT.

The chain has TRBV27 and TRBJ2-2, with D possibly being TRBD2 (6 bases). Per germline, CDR1 MNHEY and CDR2 SMNVEV (reference sequence). V lost 3 bases, J lost 4 bases, and 15 bases lay in between. The CDR3 totals 16 residues. CDR3 region: CASSFPRSGGTGELFF. The CDR3 region has the DNA TGTGCCAGCAGTTTTCCTCGTAGCGGAGGCACCGGGGAGCTGTTTTTT.

The chain uses TRBV6-5 and TRBJ2-6; a possible D gene is TRBD1 (6 bases). CDR1 is MNHEY, CDR2 SVGAGI, per germline. The CDR3 loop spans 14 amino acids. Trimming shortened V by 6 bases and J by 3 bases, and 9 bases separated the two germline ends. The DNA of the CDR3 is TGTGCCAGCAGCAGGGACAATGGGGCCAACGTCCTGACTTTC. The encoded protein is CASSRDNGANVLTF.

This clone was seen a single time. The same CDR3 arises from other DNA sequences in this sample as well. V gene TRBV2 combines with J gene TRBJ2-3; 12 bases agree with TRBD2. The germline V gene has CDR1 SNHLY and CDR2 FYNNEI. The junction had 7 bases not matched to a gene; V was cut back by 6 bases and J by 0 bases. The CDR3 sequence is 17 residues long. The CDR3 sequence is CASSLWTSGTSTDTQYF. The CDR3 DNA reads as TGTGCCAGCAGCCTATGGACTAGCGGGACGAGCACAGATACGCAGTATTTT.

In its sample, this clone was seen once. This chain joins TRBV16 and TRBJ1-2; D call uncertain. Trimming stripped 0 bases from V and 1 base from J, with 9 bases between. Per the germline V gene, CDR1 is KGHSY and CDR2 is FQNENV. This CDR3 has 15 residues. The CDR3 sequence is CASSQSVQNNYGYTF. As DNA, the CDR3 is TGTGCCAGCAGCCAATCAGTTCAGAATAACTATGGCTACACCTTC.